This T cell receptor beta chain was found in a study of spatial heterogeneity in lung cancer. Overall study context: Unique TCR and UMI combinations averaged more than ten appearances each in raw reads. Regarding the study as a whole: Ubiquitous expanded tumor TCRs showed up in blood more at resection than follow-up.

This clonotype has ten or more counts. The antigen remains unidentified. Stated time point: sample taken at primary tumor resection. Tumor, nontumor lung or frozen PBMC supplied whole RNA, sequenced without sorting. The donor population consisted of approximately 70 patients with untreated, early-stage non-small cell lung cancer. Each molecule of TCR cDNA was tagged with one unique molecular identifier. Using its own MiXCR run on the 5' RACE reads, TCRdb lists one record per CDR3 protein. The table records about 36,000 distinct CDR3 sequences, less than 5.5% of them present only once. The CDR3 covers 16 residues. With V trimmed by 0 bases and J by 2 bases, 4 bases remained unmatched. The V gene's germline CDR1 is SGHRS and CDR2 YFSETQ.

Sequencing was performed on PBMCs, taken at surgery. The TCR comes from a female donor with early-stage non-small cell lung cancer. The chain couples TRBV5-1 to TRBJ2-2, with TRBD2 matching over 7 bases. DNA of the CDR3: TGCGCCAGCAGCTTGGGGCTAGCGGCAAACACCGGGGAGCTGTTTTTT. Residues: CASSLGLAANTGELFF.